The next 19 T cell receptor beta chains were all read from a single sample in a study of healthy donors' naive CD4 and CD8 T cells. Each TCR library used approximately 500 ng of total RNA and a linear amplification protocol. A single record per CDR3 protein comes from TCRdb applying MiXCR to the reads. In the table there are 200,000 or so distinct CDR3 sequences, 65% to 75% of which are singletons. Specimen: naive CD4+ and CD8+ T cells sorted from blood, pooled from several donors. Receptor source: a pool of human donors in good health; the sample pools cells from several healthy donors.

This clonotype showed up just a few times. The gene calls are TRBV15 and TRBJ1-5; TRBD1 matches at 9 bases. Germline V gives CDR1 LNHNV, CDR2 YYDKDF (reference sequence). This CDR3 has 15 amino acids. J gave up 5 bases and V 3 bases, and 5 bases lay outside the gene matches. CDR3: CATSSQTGGYQPQHF. The CDR3 nucleotides read TGTGCCACCAGCAGTCAAACAGGGGGCTATCAGCCCCAGCATTTT.

V gene TRBV29-1 combines with J gene TRBJ2-7, with D possibly TRBD2 on 5 matching bases. The V end lost 4 bases, the J end lost 2 bases, and 9 bases lay between the germline ends. The CDR3 spans 12 residues. Looked up from germline, CDR1 is SQVTM and CDR2 is ANQGSEA. The CDR3 bases are TGCAGCGTTGGGCTAGCCGCCTACGAGCAGTACTTC. Translation gives CSVGLAAYEQYF.

This rearrangement joins TRBV30 to TRBJ1-6, with TRBD1 matching over 7 bases. Germline CDR1 is GTSNPN and CDR2 is SVGIG (reference sequence). Trimming removed 4 bases from V and 6 bases from J; junction bases left unmatched: 3. The CDR3 extends over 13 amino acids. The CDR3 DNA is TGTGCCTGGACGGGACAGCCTAATTCACCCCTCCACTTT. Translated, it gives CAWTGQPNSPLHF.

The V and J genes are TRBV7-9 and TRBJ2-3; TRBD1 agrees at 7 bases. J lost 6 bases, V lost 0 bases, and 15 bases had no gene match. The CDR3 sequence is 18 residues long. Per germline, CDR1 SEHNR and CDR2 FQNEAQ (reference sequence). CDR3 bases: TGTGCCAGCAGCTTAGCCGTTCGTACCGGGACAGAGGCCGATACGCAGTATTTT. The encoded protein is CASSLAVRTGTEADTQYF.

This clonotype was picked up one time. The chain recombines TRBV7-9 with TRBJ1-2, with D maybe TRBD1 (5 bases). Germline values: CDR1 SEHNR, CDR2 FQNEAQ (reference sequence). V was clipped by 5 bases and J by 2 bases, with 12 bases between them. CDR3 length equals 14 residues. This CDR3 reads CASSGGGMNYGYTF. The CDR3 nucleotides read TGTGCCAGCAGCGGGGGAGGAATGAACTATGGCTACACCTTC.

The genes are TRBV29-1 and TRBJ2-1, with 13 bases fitting TRBD2. Germline CDR1 SQVTM, CDR2 ANQGSEA. V trimming: 6 bases; J trimming: 1 base; junction bases outside the gene matches: 9. This CDR3 is built from 17 residues. In nucleotides, the CDR3 is TGCAGCGTCGCCGGAACTAGCGGGAGGGATTCCTACAATGAGCAGTTCTTC. Protein sequence: CSVAGTSGRDSYNEQFF.

The chain recombines TRBV6-5 with TRBJ2-7; TRBD2 aligns across 9 bases. In germline, CDR1 is MNHEY, CDR2 SVGAGI. V gave up 6 bases and J gave up 3 bases; unmatched junction bases: 9. This CDR3 is built from 15 residues. CDR3 DNA: TGTGCCAGCAGATCCTTTAGCGGGAGAAACTACGAGCAGTACTTC. This gives the protein CASRSFSGRNYEQYF.

The rearrangement links TRBV7-2 to TRBJ2-6; no clear D. This CDR3 contains 15 residues. CDR1 and CDR2 (germline): SGHTA, FQGNSA. The V end lost 4 bases, the J end lost 4 bases, and 11 bases lay between the germline ends. Here the CDR3 reads CASSSGGRGANVLTF. The CDR3 coding sequence is TGTGCCAGCAGCTCGGGTGGAAGGGGGGCCAACGTCCTGACTTTC.

The J gene is TRBJ2-5, the V gene TRBV6-5; no reliable D call. The CDR3 has 15 residues. Germline CDR1 is MNHEY and CDR2 is SVGAGI. V lost 3 bases and J lost 2, with 13 bases in between. DNA for the CDR3: TGTGCCAGCAGTTATCAAGTGGCAGTACAAGAGACCCAGTACTTC. It is translated as CASSYQVAVQETQYF.

This CDR3 reads CASSAMQEQYF. CDR3 nucleotides: TGTGCCAGCAGTGCTATGCAGGAGCAGTACTTC. The chain combines TRBV27 with TRBJ2-7, with D unresolved. The V end lost 5 bases, the J end lost 7 bases, and 9 bases lay between the germline ends. This CDR3 is built from 11 residues. Germline V lookup: CDR1 MNHEY, CDR2 SMNVEV (reference sequence).

In its sample, this clonotype was seen a few times. This rearrangement joins TRBV6-6 to TRBJ2-7; 8 bases are shared with TRBD1. The CDR3 totals 14 residues. From germline, CDR1 is MNHNY and CDR2 SVGAGI (reference sequence). V lost 5 bases, J lost 1 base, and 4 bases stayed unmatched. The CDR3: CASSGDRSSYEQYF. In DNA, the CDR3 is TGTGCCAGCAGTGGGGACAGGAGTTCCTACGAGCAGTACTTC.

The chain carries TRBV10-3 and TRBJ1-5; D is undetermined. Deletions cut 6 bases from V and 3 bases from J, with 9 bases between. Germline V lookup: CDR1 ENHRY, CDR2 SYGVKD. This CDR3 has 13 amino acids. CDR3 loop: CAISPVDNQPQHF. CDR3 coding DNA: TGTGCCATCAGCCCAGTAGACAATCAGCCCCAGCATTTT.

The chain couples TRBV5-4 to TRBJ2-3; TRBD2 is a possible D gene (6 bases). CDR3 size: 14 residues. The V and J ends lost 0 bases and 3 bases respectively, with 8 bases between them. Looked up from germline, CDR1 is SGHNT and CDR2 is YYREEE (reference sequence). CDR3 nucleotides: TGTGCCAGCAGCTTGGTGCGGGAAACAGATACGCAGTATTTT. It codes for CASSLVRETDTQYF.

The V gene is TRBV29-1, the J gene TRBJ2-1, with 14 bases lining up with TRBD2. This CDR3 comprises 15 residues. Unmatched junction bases numbered 4, after V lost 5 bases and J lost 4 bases. The germline V gene has CDR1 SQVTM and CDR2 ANQGSEA. CDR3 nucleotides: TGCAGCGTTTACGGACTAGCGGGAGGTTACAATGAGCAGTTCTTC. This sequence encodes CSVYGLAGGYNEQFF.

V usage is TRBV27 and J usage is TRBJ2-7; 7 bases agree with TRBD2. V shed 2 bases and J 5 bases; nucleotides not matched to a gene: 3. CDR3 size: 13 residues. Germline values: CDR1 MNHEY, CDR2 SMNVEV (reference sequence). CDR3 loop: CASSLGLGNEQYF. CDR3 coding DNA: TGTGCCAGCAGTTTAGGACTAGGCAACGAGCAGTACTTC.

CDR3 in amino acids: CASRETSGDTDTQYF. The CDR3 coding sequence is TGTGCCAGCAGAGAAACTAGCGGAGACACAGATACGCAGTATTTT. The chain employs TRBV7-8 and TRBJ2-3; 8 bases fit TRBD2. V shed 6 bases, J shed 2 bases, and the junction held 7 bases outside the gene matches. There are 15 residues in the CDR3. Germline-derived CDR1 and CDR2 are SGHVS and FQNEAQ.

The rearrangement joins TRBV29-1 to TRBJ2-3; TRBD1 matches at 7 bases. CDR3 size: 16 residues. Germline assignment: CDR1 SQVTM and CDR2 ANQGSEA. Trimming took 3 bases from V and 4 from J; bases not matched to a gene: 13. The CDR3 protein is CSVDPLTGLGSDTQYF. CDR3 coding DNA: TGCAGCGTTGATCCCCTGACAGGGTTAGGGTCAGATACGCAGTATTTT.

The chain recombines TRBV20-1 with TRBJ1-3; no clear D. CDR1 DFQATT and CDR2 SNEGSKA come from the germline V gene (reference sequence). This CDR3 comprises 13 residues. V lost 1 base, J lost 7 bases, and 11 bases lay in between. The DNA for the CDR3 is TGCAGTGCTAGAGGGAACAACGGGAACACCATATATTTT. Protein: CSARGNNGNTIYF.

This clonotype turned up a few times. The chain's CDR3 is CASSISGANVLTF. CDR3 coding DNA: TGTGCCAGTAGTATTTCGGGGGCCAACGTCCTGACTTTC. V gene TRBV19 combines with J gene TRBJ2-6; D gene uncertain. The CDR3 contains 13 residues. Trimming left V 3 bases short and J 4 bases short, with 4 bases between. The germline V gene encodes CDR1 LNHDA and CDR2 SQIVND (reference sequence).